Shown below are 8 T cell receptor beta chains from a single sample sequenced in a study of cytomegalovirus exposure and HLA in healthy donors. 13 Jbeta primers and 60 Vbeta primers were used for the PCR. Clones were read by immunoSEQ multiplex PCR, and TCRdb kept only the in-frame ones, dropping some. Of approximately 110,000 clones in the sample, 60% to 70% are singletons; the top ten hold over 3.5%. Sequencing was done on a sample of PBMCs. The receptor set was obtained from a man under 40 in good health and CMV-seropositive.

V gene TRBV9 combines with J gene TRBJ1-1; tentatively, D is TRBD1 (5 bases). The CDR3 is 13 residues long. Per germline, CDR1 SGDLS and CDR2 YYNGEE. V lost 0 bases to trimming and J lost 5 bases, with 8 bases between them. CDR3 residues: CASSVGGETEAFF. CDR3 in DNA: TGTGCCAGCAGCGTAGGGGGGGAAACTGAAGCTTTCTTT.

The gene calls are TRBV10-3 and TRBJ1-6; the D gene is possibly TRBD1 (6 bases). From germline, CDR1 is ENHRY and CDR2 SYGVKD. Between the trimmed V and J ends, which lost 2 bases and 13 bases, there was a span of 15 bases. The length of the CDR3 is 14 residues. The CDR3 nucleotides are TGTGCCATCAGTGAGACAGGGTCCCGAAGGCCCCTCCACTTT. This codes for CAISETGSRRPLHF.

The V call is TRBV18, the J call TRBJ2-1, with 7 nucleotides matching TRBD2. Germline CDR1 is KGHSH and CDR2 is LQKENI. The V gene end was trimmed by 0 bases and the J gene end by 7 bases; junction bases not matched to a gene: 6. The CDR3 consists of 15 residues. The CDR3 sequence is CASSPPSLAENEQFF. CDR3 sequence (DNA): TGTGCCAGCTCACCACCGTCCCTAGCGGAGAATGAGCAGTTCTTC.

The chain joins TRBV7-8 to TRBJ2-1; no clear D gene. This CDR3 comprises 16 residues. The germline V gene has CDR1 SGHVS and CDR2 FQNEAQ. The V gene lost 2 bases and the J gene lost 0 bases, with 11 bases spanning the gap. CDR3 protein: CASSLNYLGSYNEQFF. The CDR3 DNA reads TGTGCCAGCAGCTTAAACTACTTGGGCTCCTACAATGAGCAGTTCTTC.

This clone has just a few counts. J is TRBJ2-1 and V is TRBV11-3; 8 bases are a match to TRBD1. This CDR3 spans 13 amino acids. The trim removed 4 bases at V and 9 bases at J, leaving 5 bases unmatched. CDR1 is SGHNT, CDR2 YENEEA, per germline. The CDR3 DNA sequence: TGTGCCAGCAGCTCCGGGGACAGGATTGAGCAGTTCTTC. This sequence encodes CASSSGDRIEQFF.

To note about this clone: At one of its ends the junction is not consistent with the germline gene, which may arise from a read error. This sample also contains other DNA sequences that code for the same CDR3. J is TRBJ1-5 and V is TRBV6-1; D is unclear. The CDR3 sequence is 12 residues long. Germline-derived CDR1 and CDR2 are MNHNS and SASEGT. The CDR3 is CACWELGQPQHF. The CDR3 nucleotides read TGTGCCTGCTGGGAGCTAGGTCAGCCTCAGCATTTT.

The CDR3 protein is CASSGYRGPGNTIYF. The CDR3 DNA is TGTGCCAGCAGTGGATACAGGGGGCCCGGAAACACCATATATTTT. V usage is TRBV6-5 and J usage is TRBJ1-3; 9 positions match TRBD1. Germline-derived CDR1 and CDR2 are MNHEY and SVGAGI. The CDR3 covers 15 residues. Trimming took 5 bases from V and 4 from J; bases not matched to a gene: 6.

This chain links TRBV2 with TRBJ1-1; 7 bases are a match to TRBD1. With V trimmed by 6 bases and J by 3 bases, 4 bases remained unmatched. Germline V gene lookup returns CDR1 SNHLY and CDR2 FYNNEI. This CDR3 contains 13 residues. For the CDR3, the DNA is TGTGCCAGCAGGGTCCAGGGGGACACTGAAGCTTTCTTT. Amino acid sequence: CASRVQGDTEAFF.